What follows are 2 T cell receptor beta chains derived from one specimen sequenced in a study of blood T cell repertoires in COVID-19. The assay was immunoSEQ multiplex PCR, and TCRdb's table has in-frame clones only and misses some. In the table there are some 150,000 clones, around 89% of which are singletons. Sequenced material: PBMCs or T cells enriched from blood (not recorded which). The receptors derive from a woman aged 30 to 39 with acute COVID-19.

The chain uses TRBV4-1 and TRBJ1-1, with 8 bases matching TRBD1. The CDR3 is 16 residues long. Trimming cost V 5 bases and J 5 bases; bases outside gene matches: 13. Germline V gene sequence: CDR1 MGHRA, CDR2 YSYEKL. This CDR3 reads CASSLLDRERRTEAFF. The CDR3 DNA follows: TGCGCCAGCAGCTTACTGGACAGGGAAAGACGGACTGAAGCTTTCTTT.

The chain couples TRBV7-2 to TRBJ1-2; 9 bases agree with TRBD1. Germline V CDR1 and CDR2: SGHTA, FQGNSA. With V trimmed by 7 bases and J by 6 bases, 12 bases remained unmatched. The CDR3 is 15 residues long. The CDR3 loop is CASIPRGQGRDGYTF. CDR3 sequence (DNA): TGTGCCAGCATCCCCCGGGGACAGGGAAGAGATGGCTACACCTTC.